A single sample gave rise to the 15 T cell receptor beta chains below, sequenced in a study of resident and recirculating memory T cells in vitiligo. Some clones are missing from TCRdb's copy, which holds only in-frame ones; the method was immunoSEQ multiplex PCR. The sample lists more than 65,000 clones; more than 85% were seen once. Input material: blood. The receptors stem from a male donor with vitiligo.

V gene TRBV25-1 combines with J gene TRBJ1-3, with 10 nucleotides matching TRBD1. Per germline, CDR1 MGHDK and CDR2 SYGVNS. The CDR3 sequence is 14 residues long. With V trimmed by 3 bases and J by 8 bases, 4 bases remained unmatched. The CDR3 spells CASSDGTGVDTIYF. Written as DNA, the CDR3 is TGTGCCAGCAGTGACGGGACAGGGGTCGACACCATATATTTT.

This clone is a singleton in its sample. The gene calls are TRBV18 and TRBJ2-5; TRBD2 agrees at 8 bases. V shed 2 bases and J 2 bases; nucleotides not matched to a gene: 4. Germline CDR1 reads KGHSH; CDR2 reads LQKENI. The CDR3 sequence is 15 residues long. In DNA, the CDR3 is TGTGCCAGCTCACCAGCGGGGGGACCGCAAGAGACCCAGTACTTC. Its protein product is CASSPAGGPQETQYF.

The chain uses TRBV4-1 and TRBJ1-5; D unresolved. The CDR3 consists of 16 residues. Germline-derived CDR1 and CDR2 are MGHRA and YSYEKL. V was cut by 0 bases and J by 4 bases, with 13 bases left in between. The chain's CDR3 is CASSQDGGIGNQPQHF. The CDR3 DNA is TGCGCCAGCAGCCAAGATGGAGGGATAGGGAATCAGCCCCAGCATTTT.

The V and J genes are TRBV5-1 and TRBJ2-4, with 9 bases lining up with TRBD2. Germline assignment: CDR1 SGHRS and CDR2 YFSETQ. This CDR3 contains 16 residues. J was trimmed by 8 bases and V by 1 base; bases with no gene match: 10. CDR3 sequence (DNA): TGCGCCAGCAGCTTGCCCTCTAGCGGGGTGAGAGACATTCAGTACTTC. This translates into CASSLPSSGVRDIQYF.

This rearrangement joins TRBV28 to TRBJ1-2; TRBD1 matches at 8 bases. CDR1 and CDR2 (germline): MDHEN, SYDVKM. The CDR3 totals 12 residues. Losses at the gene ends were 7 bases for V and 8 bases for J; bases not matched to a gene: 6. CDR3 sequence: CASKTGAGGYTF. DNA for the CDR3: TGTGCCAGCAAGACAGGGGCGGGGGGCTACACCTTC.

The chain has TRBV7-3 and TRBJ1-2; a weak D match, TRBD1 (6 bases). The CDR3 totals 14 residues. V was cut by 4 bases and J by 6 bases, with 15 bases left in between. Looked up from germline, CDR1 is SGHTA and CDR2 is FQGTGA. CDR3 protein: CASSSAGGANGYTF. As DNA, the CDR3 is TGTGCCAGCAGCTCGGCGGGGGGCGCCAATGGCTACACCTTC.

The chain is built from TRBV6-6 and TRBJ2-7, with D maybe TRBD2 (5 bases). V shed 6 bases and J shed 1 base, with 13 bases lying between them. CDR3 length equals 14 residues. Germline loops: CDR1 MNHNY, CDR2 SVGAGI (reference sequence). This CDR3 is CASRPTGISYEQYF. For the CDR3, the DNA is TGTGCCAGCAGGCCTACCGGGATATCCTACGAGCAGTACTTC.

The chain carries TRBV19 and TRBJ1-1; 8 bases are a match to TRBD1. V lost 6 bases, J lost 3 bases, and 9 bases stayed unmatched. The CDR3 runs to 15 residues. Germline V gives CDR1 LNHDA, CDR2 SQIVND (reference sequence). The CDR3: CASSDKQGGYTEAFF. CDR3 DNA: TGTGCCAGTAGCGATAAACAGGGGGGATACACTGAAGCTTTCTTT.

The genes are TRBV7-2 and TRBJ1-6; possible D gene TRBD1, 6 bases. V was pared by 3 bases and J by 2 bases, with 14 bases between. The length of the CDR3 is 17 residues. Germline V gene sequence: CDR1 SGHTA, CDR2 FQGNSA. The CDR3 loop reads CASSFGRGETYNSPLHF. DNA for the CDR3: TGTGCCAGCAGCTTTGGGAGGGGGGAGACCTATAATTCACCCCTCCACTTT. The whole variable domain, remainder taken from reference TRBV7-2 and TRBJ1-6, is GAGVSQSPSNKVTEKGKDVELRCDPISGHTALYWYRQSLGQGLEFLIYFQGNSAPDKSGLPSDRFSAERTGGSVSTLTIQRTQQEDSAVYLCASSFGRGETYNSPLHFGNGTRLTVT.

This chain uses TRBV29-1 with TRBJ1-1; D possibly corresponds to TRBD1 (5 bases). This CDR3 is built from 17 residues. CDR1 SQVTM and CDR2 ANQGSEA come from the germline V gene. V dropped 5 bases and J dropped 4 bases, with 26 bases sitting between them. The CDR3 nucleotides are TGCAGCGTTCCTAGGGGCGGTAATTCCCCGTCCGGCACTGAAGCTTTCTTT. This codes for CSVPRGGNSPSGTEAFF.

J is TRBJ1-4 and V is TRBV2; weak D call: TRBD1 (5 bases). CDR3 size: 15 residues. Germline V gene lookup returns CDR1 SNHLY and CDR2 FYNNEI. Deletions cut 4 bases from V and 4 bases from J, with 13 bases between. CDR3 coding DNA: TGTGCCAGCAGTGGCGACAGTTTAGTTAATGAAAAACTGTTTTTT. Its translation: CASSGDSLVNEKLFF.

The CDR3 DNA follows: TGTGCCAGCAGCTTAGGCGGGACAGCGATACAAGAGACCCAGTACTTC. It specifies CASSLGGTAIQETQYF. J is TRBJ2-5 and V is TRBV11-3; D perhaps matches TRBD1 (7 bases). The CDR3 runs 16 residues. Germline assignment: CDR1 SGHNT and CDR2 YENEEA. The V end was cut by 1 base, the J end by 2 bases, with 14 bases between.

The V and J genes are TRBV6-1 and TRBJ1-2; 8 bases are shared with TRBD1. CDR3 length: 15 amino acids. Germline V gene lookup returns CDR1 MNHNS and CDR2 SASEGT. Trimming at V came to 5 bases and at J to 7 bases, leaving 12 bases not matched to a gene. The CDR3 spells CASSPTGEGPGGYTF. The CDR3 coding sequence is TGTGCCAGCAGTCCGACAGGGGAAGGGCCCGGTGGCTACACCTTC.

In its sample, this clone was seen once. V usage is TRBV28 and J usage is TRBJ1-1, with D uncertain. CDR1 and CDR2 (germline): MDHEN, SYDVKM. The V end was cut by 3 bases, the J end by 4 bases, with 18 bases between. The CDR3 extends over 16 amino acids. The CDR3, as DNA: TGTGCCAGCAGTTTGGACGCCCCCCATAGCGGCACTGAAGCTTTCTTT. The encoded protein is CASSLDAPHSGTEAFF. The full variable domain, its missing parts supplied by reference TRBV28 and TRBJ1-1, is DVKVTQSSRYLVKRTGEKVFLECVQDMDHENMFWYRQDPGLGLRLIYFSYDVKMKEKGDIPEGYSVSREKKERFSLILESASTNQTSMYLCASSLDAPHSGTEAFFGQGTRLTVV.

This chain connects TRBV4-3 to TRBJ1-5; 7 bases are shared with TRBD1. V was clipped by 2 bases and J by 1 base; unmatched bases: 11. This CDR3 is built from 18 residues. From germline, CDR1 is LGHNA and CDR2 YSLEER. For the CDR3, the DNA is TGCGCCAGCAGCCAATCAATCCACAGGGGTGGGAGCAATCAGCCCCAGCATTTT. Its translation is CASSQSIHRGGSNQPQHF.